Each of the 31 T cell receptor beta chains below was sequenced from the same sample in a study of blood T cell repertoires in COVID-19. Sequencing was performed with immunoSEQ multiplex PCR; in TCRdb, only in-frame clones are kept and a portion is missing. Of nearly 350,000 clones in the sample, about 90% were seen once. Sequencing was done on a sample of peripheral blood. The source of these receptors is a woman aged 18-29 years who had recovered from COVID-19.

This chain joins TRBV30 and TRBJ1-2, with 7 bases identical to TRBD1. This CDR3 contains 12 residues. CDR1 GTSNPN and CDR2 SVGIG come from the germline V gene (reference sequence). V shed 6 bases and J 7 bases; nucleotides not matched to a gene: 8. The CDR3 spells CACPDRAGGYTF. The CDR3 DNA reads TGTGCCTGTCCAGACAGGGCGGGTGGCTACACCTTC.

This clone came up a few times. The chain joins TRBV6-1 to TRBJ1-6, with 9 bases lining up with TRBD1. V trimming: 1 base; J trimming: 14 bases; junction bases outside the gene matches: 18. CDR1 is MNHNS and CDR2 is SASEGT in the germline V gene. The CDR3 has 18 amino acids. CDR3 bases: TGTGCCAGCAGTGAAGAATCCCCGGGGACAGGGAATCGAAGAACCCTCCACTTT. Amino acid sequence: CASSEESPGTGNRRTLHF.

This chain connects TRBV11-3 to TRBJ1-3; 7 bases agree with TRBD1. Germline loops: CDR1 SGHNT, CDR2 YENEEA. This CDR3 spans 16 amino acids. V dropped 5 bases and J dropped 0; count of bases not matched to a gene: 7. CDR3 amino acids: CASSPWGQNSGNTIYF. CDR3 bases: TGTGCCAGCAGCCCATGGGGACAGAACTCTGGAAACACCATATATTTT. The full variable domain, with the rest looked up from reference TRBV11-3 and TRBJ1-3, is EAGVVQSPRYKIIEKKQPVAFWCNPISGHNTLYWYLQNLGQGPELLIRYENEEAVDDSQLPKDRFSAERLKGVDSTLKIQPAELGDSAVYLCASSPWGQNSGNTIYFGEGSWLTVV.

This chain connects TRBV5-1 to TRBJ2-1; 12 nucleotides match TRBD2. The CDR3 consists of 20 residues. The V gene end was trimmed by 4 bases and the J gene end by 3 bases; junction bases not matched to a gene: 17. CDR1 is SGHRS and CDR2 is YFSETQ in the germline V gene. CDR3 in amino acids: CASSVRQGASTSGSYNEQFF. The CDR3 coding sequence is TGCGCCAGCAGCGTCCGACAGGGGGCCTCGACTAGCGGGAGCTACAATGAGCAGTTCTTC.

This clone was recorded once. The V gene is TRBV27, the J gene TRBJ2-4; the D is unclear. Trimming left V 4 bases short and J 6 bases short, with 10 bases between. CDR3 length: 13 amino acids. Germline-derived CDR1 and CDR2 are MNHEY and SMNVEV (reference sequence). The CDR3 region is CASSYTAGNIQYF. Written as DNA, the CDR3 is TGTGCCAGCAGTTATACTGCTGGAAACATTCAGTACTTC.

The rearrangement links TRBV6-2 or TRBV6-3 to TRBJ2-1, with 10 bases lining up with TRBD2. V shed 2 bases and J 2 bases; nucleotides not matched to a gene: 3. Germline CDR1 is MNHEY and CDR2 is SVGEGT. CDR3 length: 16 residues. Written as DNA, the CDR3 is TGTGCCAGCAGTTACGCTAGCGGGGGTCCCTACAATGAGCAGTTCTTC. Protein sequence: CASSYASGGPYNEQFF.

The rearrangement links TRBV6-5 to TRBJ2-5; 7 bases match TRBD1. Germline loops: CDR1 MNHEY, CDR2 SVGAGI. The CDR3 runs to 14 residues. With 7 bases clipped from V and 0 bases from J, the junction kept 5 bases outside the gene matches. The CDR3 sequence is CASTMGQYQETQYF. CDR3 coding DNA: TGTGCCAGCACCATGGGACAGTACCAAGAGACCCAGTACTTC.

The V and J genes are TRBV27 and TRBJ2-3; tentatively, D is TRBD2 (5 bases). The CDR3 consists of 13 residues. Trimming cost V 7 bases and J 6 bases, with 14 bases left between them. The germline CDR1 and CDR2 sequences are MNHEY and SMNVEV (reference sequence). The CDR3 nucleotides read TGTGCCAGCAAACTCCTTTCGGGGGATACGCAGTATTTT. Protein sequence: CASKLLSGDTQYF.

V gene TRBV24-1 combines with J gene TRBJ2-3; 7 bases line up with TRBD1. The CDR3 sequence is 17 residues long. Unmatched junction bases numbered 13, after V lost 5 bases and J lost 3 bases. Germline-derived CDR1 and CDR2 are KGHDR and SFDVKD. CDR3 residues: CATSAAKWGQSTDTQYF. In DNA form, the CDR3 reads TGTGCCACCAGTGCCGCCAAGTGGGGACAGTCTACAGATACGCAGTATTTT.

The CDR3 loop is CASSPTSNQPQHF. CDR3 bases: TGTGCCAGCAGCCCCACAAGCAATCAGCCCCAGCATTTT. V gene TRBV6-5 combines with J gene TRBJ1-5; no clear D gene. V lost 6 bases and J lost 1, with 7 bases in between. This CDR3 is built from 13 residues. CDR1 MNHEY and CDR2 SVGAGI come from the germline V gene.

V gene TRBV11-2 combines with J gene TRBJ2-7, with TRBD1 identical over 7 bases. The V gene end was trimmed by 0 bases and the J gene end by 1 base; junction bases not matched to a gene: 15. Germline CDR1 and CDR2: SGHAT and FQNNGV. The CDR3 extends over 19 amino acids. CDR3 sequence reads: CASSLDRGTEYLDSYEQYV. Written as DNA, the CDR3 is TGTGCCAGCAGCTTAGACCGAGGGACAGAATACTTAGATTCCTACGAGCAGTACGTC.

The CDR3 nucleotides are TGCAGCGTTCTAACAGGGGCACCTAGCACAGATACGCAGTATTTT. This codes for CSVLTGAPSTDTQYF. The V and J genes are TRBV29-1 and TRBJ2-3; 7 bases fit TRBD1. Germline CDR1 SQVTM, CDR2 ANQGSEA. With V trimmed by 5 bases and J by 0 bases, 8 bases remained unmatched. The CDR3 loop spans 15 amino acids.

J is TRBJ1-5 and V is TRBV11-2; tentatively, D is TRBD1 (5 bases). V lost 5 bases and J lost 7, with 18 bases in between. The CDR3 has 15 residues. Germline CDR1 SGHAT, CDR2 FQNNGV. The CDR3 loop is CASSPSGGMGQPQHF. The CDR3 coding sequence is TGTGCCAGCAGCCCTTCGGGGGGGATGGGCCAGCCCCAGCATTTT.

This clone was picked up one time. This rearrangement joins TRBV3-1 (or the pseudogene TRBV3-2) to TRBJ2-4; perhaps TRBD1 as D (5 bases). CDR1 and CDR2 (germline): LGHDT, YNNKEL (reference sequence). The V end was cut by 4 bases, the J end by 6 bases, with 10 bases between. The CDR3 has 13 amino acids. In DNA, the CDR3 is TGTGCCAGCAGCCGGAGCCAGGGAAACATTCAGTACTTC. It translates to CASSRSQGNIQYF.

The chain combines TRBV19 with TRBJ2-1; 10 nucleotides align to TRBD1. The CDR3 is 16 residues long. Germline CDR1 reads LNHDA; CDR2 reads SQIVND (reference sequence). The trim removed 10 bases at V and 5 bases at J, leaving 14 bases unmatched. The CDR3 region is CATSRIRDRGNNEQFF. The CDR3 region has the DNA TGTGCCACTAGCCGAATCCGGGACAGGGGAAACAATGAGCAGTTCTTC.

The chain links TRBV5-6 to TRBJ1-5; D gene unclear. This CDR3 has 13 residues. Germline CDR1 and CDR2: SGHDT and YYEEEE. Trimming removed 3 bases from V and 9 bases from J, with 13 bases in between. CDR3 region: CASSWAPQAPQHF. The DNA of the CDR3 is TGTGCCAGCAGCTGGGCCCCTCAAGCGCCCCAGCATTTT.

The rearrangement links TRBV4-3 to TRBJ1-3; D is ambiguous. The germline CDR1 and CDR2 sequences are LGHNA and YSLEER. Between the trimmed V and J ends, which lost 0 bases and 2 bases, there was a span of 17 bases. This CDR3 region has 18 residues. This CDR3 is CASSQDTRRGGPGNTIYF. The CDR3 DNA reads TGCGCCAGCAGCCAAGATACCAGACGGGGAGGTCCTGGAAACACCATATATTTT.

The V gene is TRBV7-8, the J gene TRBJ1-5; possibly TRBD1 for D (5 bases). This CDR3 region has 15 residues. Trimming stripped 5 bases from V and 5 bases from J, with 16 bases between. The germline CDR1 and CDR2 sequences are SGHVS and FQNEAQ. CDR3 in amino acids: CASSQISGRDQPQHF. The CDR3 coding sequence is TGTGCCAGCAGCCAAATTTCAGGGAGGGATCAGCCCCAGCATTTT.

This clone was detected once. V and J are TRBV4-2 and TRBJ2-3; 10 bases align to TRBD2. V was pared by 0 bases and J by 4 bases, with 7 bases of the junction left unmatched. The CDR3 sequence is 17 residues long. The V gene's germline CDR1 is LGHNA and CDR2 YNFKEQ. The CDR3 DNA follows: TGTGCCAGCAGCCAAGAGCCTAGCGGGAGTGTCGCAGATACGCAGTATTTT. Amino acids: CASSQEPSGSVADTQYF.

This CDR3 is CASSVQLNTEAFF. CDR3 sequence (DNA): TGTGCCAGCAGCGTTCAGTTGAACACTGAAGCTTTCTTT. J is TRBJ1-1 and V is TRBV7-2; no firm D call. V lost 5 bases to trimming and J lost 0 bases, with 7 bases between them. Germline-derived CDR1 and CDR2 are SGHTA and FQGNSA. There are 13 residues in the CDR3.

The chain recombines TRBV30 with TRBJ2-5; 16 bases are a match to TRBD2. This CDR3 has 16 amino acids. The germline V gene encodes CDR1 GTSNPN and CDR2 SVGIG (reference sequence). V gave up 1 base and J gave up 4 bases; unmatched junction bases: 3. CDR3 region: CAWSAGTSGRGETQYF. The CDR3, as DNA: TGTGCCTGGAGTGCAGGGACTAGCGGGAGGGGAGAGACCCAGTACTTC.

Only one count was recorded for this clone. The V call is TRBV4-1, the J call TRBJ2-3; 8 nucleotides align to TRBD2. There are 16 residues in the CDR3. Germline V gene data show CDR1 as MGHRA and CDR2 as YSYEKL. With 4 bases clipped from V and 0 bases from J, the junction kept 6 bases outside the gene matches. The CDR3 reads CASSRITSGSTDTQYF. The CDR3, as DNA: TGCGCCAGCAGCCGGATTACTAGCGGTAGCACAGATACGCAGTATTTT.

The CDR3 is CASSPWPGGTDTQYF. In nucleotides, the CDR3 is TGTGCCAGCTCACCATGGCCGGGAGGCACAGATACGCAGTATTTT. This rearrangement joins TRBV18 to TRBJ2-3, with D possibly TRBD2 on 6 matching bases. CDR1 is KGHSH and CDR2 is LQKENI in the germline V gene. This CDR3 is 15 amino acids long. Between the trimmed V and J ends, which lost 2 bases and 1 base, there was a span of 10 bases.

The rearrangement joins TRBV30 to TRBJ2-2; TRBD2 aligns across 8 bases. From germline, CDR1 is GTSNPN and CDR2 SVGIG (reference sequence). The CDR3 has 14 residues. With V trimmed by 0 bases and J by 5 bases, 2 bases remained unmatched. CDR3 sequence: CAWSVLAETGELFF. Written as DNA, the CDR3 is TGTGCCTGGAGTGTACTAGCGGAGACCGGGGAGCTGTTTTTT.

The J gene is TRBJ2-5, the V gene TRBV28; 10 bases are shared with TRBD2. The CDR3 spans 17 residues. V shed 4 bases and J 5 bases; nucleotides not matched to a gene: 13. Germline V gene data show CDR1 as MDHEN and CDR2 as SYDVKM. The CDR3 DNA reads TGTGCCAGCAGTTGGGGGCAAAGGAGCGGGAGGGGCGAGACCCAGTACTTC. The encoded protein is CASSWGQRSGRGETQYF.

The V call is TRBV15, the J call TRBJ1-4; possible D gene TRBD1, 6 bases. The germline CDR1 and CDR2 sequences are LNHNV and YYDKDF (reference sequence). The CDR3 has 19 amino acids. Trimming removed 3 bases from V and 2 bases from J, with 22 bases in between. The CDR3 protein is CATSRDRILTLGTNEKLFF. DNA of the CDR3: TGTGCCACCAGCAGGGACAGAATTCTCACTCTTGGGACTAATGAAAAACTGTTTTTT.

The chain recombines TRBV5-6 with TRBJ2-5; D might be TRBD2 (5 bases). Germline V gene lookup returns CDR1 SGHDT and CDR2 YYEEEE. V was clipped by 4 bases and J by 1 base, with 11 bases between them. The CDR3 has 14 amino acids. The DNA for the CDR3 is TGTGCCAGCAGCACCAGCGGAGCCCAAGAGACCCAGTACTTC. It yields the protein CASSTSGAQETQYF.

The V and J genes are TRBV5-5 and TRBJ1-1; TRBD1 aligns across 10 bases. V was pared by 4 bases and J by 7 bases, with 10 bases of the junction left unmatched. The CDR3 loop spans 15 amino acids. Per the germline V gene, CDR1 is SGHKS and CDR2 is YYEKEE (reference sequence). The CDR3 bases are TGTGCCAGCAGCCTGGAGGACAGGGGGAGACGTGAAGCTTTCTTT. It specifies CASSLEDRGRREAFF.

The chain carries TRBV7-2 and TRBJ2-3; TRBD1 matches at 7 bases. Germline V gene sequence: CDR1 SGHTA, CDR2 FQGNSA. The CDR3 extends over 17 amino acids. V lost 1 base and J lost 6; bases outside the gene matches: 13. CDR3 bases: TGTGCCAGCAGCTTAGGGACAGGCTACAGGATCATCGATACGCAGTATTTT. It translates to CASSLGTGYRIIDTQYF. The whole variable domain, remainder taken from reference TRBV7-2 and TRBJ2-3, is GAGVSQSPSNKVTEKGKDVELRCDPISGHTALYWYRQSLGQGLEFLIYFQGNSAPDKSGLPSDRFSAERTGGSVSTLTIQRTQQEDSAVYLCASSLGTGYRIIDTQYFGPGTRLTVL.

V gene TRBV29-1 combines with J gene TRBJ2-1, with no clear D. The CDR3 has 17 amino acids. Deletions cut 2 bases from V and 0 bases from J, with 17 bases between. Germline CDR1 reads SQVTM; CDR2 reads ANQGSEA. DNA for the CDR3: TGCAGCGTTGAAAGCTCTCCCCCGGTCTTCTCCTACAATGAGCAGTTCTTC. Translating gives CSVESSPPVFSYNEQFF.

J is TRBJ2-2 and V is TRBV30, with TRBD2 identical over 8 bases. The ends lost 1 base at V and 4 bases at J; junction bases unmatched: 8. CDR1 and CDR2 from the germline V gene are GTSNPN and SVGIG (reference sequence). The CDR3 loop spans 16 amino acids. The CDR3 protein is CAWSGVAGSITGELFF. CDR3 DNA sequence: TGTGCCTGGAGTGGTGTAGCGGGGAGCATCACCGGGGAGCTGTTTTTT.